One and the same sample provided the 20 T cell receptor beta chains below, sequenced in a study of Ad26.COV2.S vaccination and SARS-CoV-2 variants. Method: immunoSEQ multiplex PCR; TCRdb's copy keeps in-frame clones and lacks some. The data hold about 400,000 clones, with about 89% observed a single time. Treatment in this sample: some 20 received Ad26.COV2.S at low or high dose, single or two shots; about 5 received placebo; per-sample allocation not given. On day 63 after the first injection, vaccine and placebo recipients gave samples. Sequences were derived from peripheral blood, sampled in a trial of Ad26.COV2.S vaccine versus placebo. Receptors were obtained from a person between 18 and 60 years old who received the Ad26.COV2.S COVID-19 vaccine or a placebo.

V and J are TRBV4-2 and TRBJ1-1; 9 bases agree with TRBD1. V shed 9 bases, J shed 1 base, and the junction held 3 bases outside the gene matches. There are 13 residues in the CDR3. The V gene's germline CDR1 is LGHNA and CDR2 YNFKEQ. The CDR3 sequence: CASRDRANTEAFF. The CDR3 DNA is TGTGCCAGTAGGGACAGGGCGAACACTGAAGCTTTCTTT.

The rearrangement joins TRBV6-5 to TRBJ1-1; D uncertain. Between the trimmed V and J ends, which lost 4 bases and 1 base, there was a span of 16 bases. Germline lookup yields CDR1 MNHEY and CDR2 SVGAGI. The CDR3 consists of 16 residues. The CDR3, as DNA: TGTGCCAGCAGTTTCTTAATCGGAGAAGGGAACACTGAAGCTTTCTTT. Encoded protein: CASSFLIGEGNTEAFF.

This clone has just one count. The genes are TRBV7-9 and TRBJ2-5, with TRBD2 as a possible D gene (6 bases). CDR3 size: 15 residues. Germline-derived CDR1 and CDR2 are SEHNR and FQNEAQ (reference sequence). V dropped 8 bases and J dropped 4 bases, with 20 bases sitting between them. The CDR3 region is CASGGLRGSVETQYF. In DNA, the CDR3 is TGTGCCAGCGGGGGGTTACGGGGCTCTGTAGAGACCCAGTACTTC.

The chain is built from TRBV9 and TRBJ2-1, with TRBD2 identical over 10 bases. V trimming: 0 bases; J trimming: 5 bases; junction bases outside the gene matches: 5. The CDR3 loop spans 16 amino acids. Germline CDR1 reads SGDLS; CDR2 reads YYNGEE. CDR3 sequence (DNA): TGTGCCAGCAGCGTAGCTCCAGCGGGAGGGCACAATGAGCAGTTCTTC. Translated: CASSVAPAGGHNEQFF. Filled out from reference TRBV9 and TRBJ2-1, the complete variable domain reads DSGVTQTPKHLITATGQRVTLRCSPRSGDLSVYWYQQSLDQGLQFLIQYYNGEERAKGNILERFSAQQFPDLHSELNLSSLELGDSALYFCASSVAPAGGHNEQFFGPGTRLTVL.

CDR3 nucleotide sequence: TGCGCCAGCCGGAAACGGGGTTCTAATGAAAAACTGTTTTTT. Translating it yields CASRKRGSNEKLFF. The V call is TRBV5-1, the J call TRBJ1-4; no firm D call. Germline CDR1 SGHRS, CDR2 YFSETQ. The length of the CDR3 is 14 residues. V was trimmed by 7 bases and J by 3 bases, leaving 13 bases between them.

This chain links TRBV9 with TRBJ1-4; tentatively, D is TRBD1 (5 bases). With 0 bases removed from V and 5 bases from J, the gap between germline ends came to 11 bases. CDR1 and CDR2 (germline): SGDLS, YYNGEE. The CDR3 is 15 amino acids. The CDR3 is CASSVEGTGNEKLFF. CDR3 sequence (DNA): TGTGCCAGCAGCGTAGAGGGGACGGGGAATGAAAAACTGTTTTTT.

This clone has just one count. The CDR3 here is CASSLWGSSYNEQFF. DNA of the CDR3: TGTGCCAGCAGCTTATGGGGGAGCTCCTACAATGAGCAGTTCTTC. The chain combines TRBV7-2 with TRBJ2-1; D is tentatively TRBD1 or TRBD2 (5 bases each). This CDR3 region has 15 residues. The germline V gene has CDR1 SGHTA and CDR2 FQGNSA. V shed 2 bases and J shed 0 bases, with 8 bases lying between them.

This chain's CDR3 is CASSSDGNTIYF. CDR3 bases: TGTGCCAGCAGCTCCGATGGAAACACCATATATTTT. The chain joins TRBV11-2 to TRBJ1-3, with D unclear. The CDR3 totals 12 residues. Trimming took off 4 bases at V and 3 bases at J, with 4 bases between the two ends. Germline-derived CDR1 and CDR2 are SGHAT and FQNNGV.

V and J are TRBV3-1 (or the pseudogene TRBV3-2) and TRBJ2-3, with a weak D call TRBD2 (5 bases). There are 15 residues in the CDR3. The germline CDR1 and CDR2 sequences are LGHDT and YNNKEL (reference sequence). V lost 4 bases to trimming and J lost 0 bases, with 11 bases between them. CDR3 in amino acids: CASSPRELSTDTQYF. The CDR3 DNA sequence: TGTGCCAGCAGCCCGAGGGAACTAAGCACAGATACGCAGTATTTT.

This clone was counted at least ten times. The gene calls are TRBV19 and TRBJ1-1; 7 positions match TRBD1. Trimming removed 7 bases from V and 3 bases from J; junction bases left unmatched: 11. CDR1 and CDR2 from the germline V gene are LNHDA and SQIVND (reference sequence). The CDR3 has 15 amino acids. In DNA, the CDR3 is TGTGCCAGTAAGGGGGCAGGGGTTGAGGACACTGAAGCTTTCTTT. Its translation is CASKGAGVEDTEAFF.

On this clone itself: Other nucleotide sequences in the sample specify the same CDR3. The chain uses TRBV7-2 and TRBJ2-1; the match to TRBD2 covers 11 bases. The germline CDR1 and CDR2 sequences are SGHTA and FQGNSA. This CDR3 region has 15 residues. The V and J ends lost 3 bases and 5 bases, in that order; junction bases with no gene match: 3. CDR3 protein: CASSLTSGNHNEQFF. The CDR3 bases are TGTGCCAGCAGCTTGACTAGCGGGAATCACAATGAGCAGTTCTTC.

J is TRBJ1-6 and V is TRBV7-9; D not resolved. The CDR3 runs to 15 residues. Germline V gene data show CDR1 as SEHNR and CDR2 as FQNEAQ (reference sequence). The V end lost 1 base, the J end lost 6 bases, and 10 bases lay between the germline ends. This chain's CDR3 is CASSLVGVGNSPLHF. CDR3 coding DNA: TGTGCCAGCAGCTTAGTGGGTGTCGGTAATTCACCCCTCCACTTT.

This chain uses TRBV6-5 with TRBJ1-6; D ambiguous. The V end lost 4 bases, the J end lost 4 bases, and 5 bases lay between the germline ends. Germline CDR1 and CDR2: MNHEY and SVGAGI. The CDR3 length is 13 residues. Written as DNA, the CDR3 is TGTGCCAGCAGTTTAAGATATAATTCACCCCTCCACTTT. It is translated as CASSLRYNSPLHF.

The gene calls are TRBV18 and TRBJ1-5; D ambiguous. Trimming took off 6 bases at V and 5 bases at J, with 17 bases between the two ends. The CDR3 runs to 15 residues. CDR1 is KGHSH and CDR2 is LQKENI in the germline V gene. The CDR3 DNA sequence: TGTGCCAGCTCCCGGACCCCGGGAAGAGATCAGCCCCAGCATTTT. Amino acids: CASSRTPGRDQPQHF.

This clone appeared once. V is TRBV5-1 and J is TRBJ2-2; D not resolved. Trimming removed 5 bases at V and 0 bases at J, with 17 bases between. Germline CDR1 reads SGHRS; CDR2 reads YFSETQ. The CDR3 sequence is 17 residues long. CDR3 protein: CASRSPLSTANTGELFF. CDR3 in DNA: TGCGCCAGCAGGAGCCCCCTCTCGACTGCGAACACCGGGGAGCTGTTTTTT.

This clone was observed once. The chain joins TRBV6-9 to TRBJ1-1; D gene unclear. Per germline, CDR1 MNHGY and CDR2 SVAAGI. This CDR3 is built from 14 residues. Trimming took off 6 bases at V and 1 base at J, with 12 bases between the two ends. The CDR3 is CASRLPRENTEAFF. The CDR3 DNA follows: TGTGCCAGCAGGTTGCCAAGGGAGAACACTGAAGCTTTCTTT.

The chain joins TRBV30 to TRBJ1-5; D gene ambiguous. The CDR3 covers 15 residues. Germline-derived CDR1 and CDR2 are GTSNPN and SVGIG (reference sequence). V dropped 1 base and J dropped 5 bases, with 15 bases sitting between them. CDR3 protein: CAWSDGPRRDQPQHF. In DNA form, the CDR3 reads TGTGCCTGGAGTGACGGACCTCGTCGGGATCAGCCCCAGCATTTT.

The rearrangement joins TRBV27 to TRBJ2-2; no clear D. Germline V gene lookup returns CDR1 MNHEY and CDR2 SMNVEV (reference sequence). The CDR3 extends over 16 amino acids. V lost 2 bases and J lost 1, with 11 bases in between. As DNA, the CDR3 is TGTGCCAGCAGTTTACTTCCCCCGGGGAACACCGGGGAGCTGTTTTTT. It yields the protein CASSLLPPGNTGELFF.

CDR3 DNA: TGTGCCTGGGCACAGAGCGGGAGGGCCAGCAATGAGCAGTTCTTC. Residues: CAWAQSGRASNEQFF. The chain links TRBV30 to TRBJ2-1, with 10 bases lining up with TRBD2. V gave up 5 bases and J gave up 6 bases; unmatched junction bases: 10. Germline CDR1 is GTSNPN and CDR2 is SVGIG (reference sequence). The CDR3 loop spans 15 amino acids.

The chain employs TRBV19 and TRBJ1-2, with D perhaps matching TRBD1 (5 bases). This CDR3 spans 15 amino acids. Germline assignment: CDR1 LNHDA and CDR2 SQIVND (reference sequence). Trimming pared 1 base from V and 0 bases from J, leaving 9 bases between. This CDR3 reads CASSIGTGTNYGYTF. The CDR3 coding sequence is TGTGCCAGTAGTATAGGAACAGGCACTAACTATGGCTACACCTTC.